Below are 32 T cell receptor beta chains sequenced from a single sample in a study of CD8 T cells in Susac syndrome. RNA totalling roughly 0.45 to 1 ug underwent reverse transcription with random hexamers. MiXCR, run by TCRdb on the immunoSEQ multiplex PCR reads, gives a single entry per CDR3 protein. There are 150,000 to 200,000 distinct CDR3 sequences in the sample; nearly 97% occur only once, and roughly 0.095% lies in the top ten. Sequences were obtained from CD4+ T cells from PBMCs. The receptors were gathered from a human donor with multiple sclerosis.

The chain employs TRBV19 and TRBJ2-7; TRBD2 matches 8 bases. Germline CDR1 reads LNHDA; CDR2 reads SQIVND (reference sequence). V lost 3 bases and J lost 0; bases outside the gene matches: 7. The CDR3 is made up of 16 amino acids. CDR3 coding DNA: TGTGCCAGTAGTATTGTTCTAGCGGGCCGCTCCTACGAGCAGTACTTC. The encoded protein is CASSIVLAGRSYEQYF.

V and J are TRBV30 and TRBJ2-2; D is perhaps TRBD1 (5 bases). The CDR3 consists of 11 residues. V lost 4 bases to trimming and J lost 7 bases, with 7 bases between them. From germline, CDR1 is GTSNPN and CDR2 SVGIG (reference sequence). The CDR3 DNA follows: TGTGCCTGGACAGGGTTCGGGGAGCTGTTTTTT. Amino acids: CAWTGFGELFF.

The J gene is TRBJ1-6, the V gene TRBV6-6, with D unresolved. Per germline, CDR1 MNHNY and CDR2 SVGAGI (reference sequence). The CDR3 is made up of 15 amino acids. V was trimmed by 0 bases and J by 8 bases, leaving 11 bases between them. This chain's CDR3 is CASSYSSDGYSPLHF. The CDR3, as DNA: TGTGCCAGCAGTTACTCCTCCGACGGGTATTCACCCCTCCACTTT.

The chain has TRBV6-2 or TRBV6-3 and TRBJ2-5; 8 bases are shared with TRBD1. The trim removed 4 bases at V and 3 bases at J, leaving 4 bases unmatched. Germline-derived CDR1 and CDR2 are MNHEY and SVGEGT. The CDR3 covers 14 residues. In DNA, the CDR3 is TGTGCCAGCAGTTTGCGGACAGGGAAAGAGACCCAGTACTTC. Encoded protein: CASSLRTGKETQYF.

The chain links TRBV4-1 to TRBJ2-3, with no clear D. Germline CDR1 and CDR2: MGHRA and YSYEKL. Trimming pared 4 bases from V and 2 bases from J, leaving 10 bases between. CDR3 size: 14 residues. As DNA, the CDR3 is TGCGCCAGCAGCCGCCTAGAAACCACAGATACGCAGTATTTT. Amino acids: CASSRLETTDTQYF.

V and J are TRBV27 and TRBJ2-3; no clear D gene. This CDR3 has 16 residues. Germline values: CDR1 MNHEY, CDR2 SMNVEV (reference sequence). The V end lost 4 bases, the J end lost 2 bases, and 16 bases lay between the germline ends. CDR3 amino acids: CASSWATEKVTDTQYF. CDR3 DNA sequence: TGTGCCAGCAGTTGGGCAACAGAGAAAGTCACAGATACGCAGTATTTT.

This chain connects TRBV30 to TRBJ2-5; 7 bases line up with TRBD1. V trimming: 2 bases; J trimming: 5 bases; junction bases outside the gene matches: 11. Germline CDR1 GTSNPN, CDR2 SVGIG (reference sequence). CDR3 size: 15 residues. This CDR3 reads CAWSWGTGVRETQYF. The CDR3 DNA reads TGTGCCTGGAGTTGGGGAACAGGGGTGAGGGAGACCCAGTACTTC. Variable domain in full (rest from reference TRBV30 and TRBJ2-5): SQTIHQWPATLVQPVGSPLSLECTVEGTSNPNLYWYRQAAGRGLQLLFYSVGIGQISSEVPQNLSASRPQDRQFILSSKKLLLSDSGFYLCAWSWGTGVRETQYFGPGTRLLVL.

A single count supports this clonotype. The chain combines TRBV20-1 with TRBJ1-2; D call uncertain. Germline V gene sequence: CDR1 DFQATT, CDR2 SNEGSKA (reference sequence). This CDR3 is built from 14 residues. V was trimmed by 0 bases and J by 4 bases, leaving 12 bases between them. The CDR3 loop is CSARDSGGSYGYTF. The CDR3 DNA is TGCAGTGCTAGAGATTCGGGCGGGAGCTATGGCTACACCTTC.

This chain joins TRBV7-2 and TRBJ1-6; D is undetermined. CDR3 length: 14 residues. The V and J ends lost 6 bases and 7 bases respectively, with 13 bases between them. Germline-derived CDR1 and CDR2 are SGHTA and FQGNSA. The CDR3 region is CASRARSGNSPLHF. CDR3 DNA sequence: TGTGCCAGCAGGGCTAGGAGTGGGAATTCACCCCTCCACTTT.

The CDR3 nucleotides are TGTGCCAGCAGTAGGTGGGAGACCCAGTACTTC. The encoded protein is CASSRWETQYF. The chain carries TRBV2 and TRBJ2-5, with D uncertain. V dropped 5 bases and J dropped 5 bases, with 6 bases sitting between them. There are 11 residues in the CDR3. Germline CDR1 is SNHLY and CDR2 is FYNNEI. The complete variable domain, with remaining parts taken from reference TRBV2 and TRBJ2-5, reads EPEVTQTPSHQVTQMGQEVILRCVPISNHLYFYWYRQILGQKVEFLVSFYNNEISEKSEIFDDQFSVERPDGSNFTLKIRSTKLEDSAMYFCASSRWETQYFGPGTRLLVL.

This rearrangement joins TRBV20-1 to TRBJ2-5; tentative D call: TRBD2 (5 bases). Germline V gene lookup returns CDR1 DFQATT and CDR2 SNEGSKA (reference sequence). V was trimmed by 5 bases and J by 0 bases, leaving 10 bases between them. The CDR3 consists of 13 residues. CDR3 DNA sequence: TGCAGTGCTGTCCGGGATTACCAAGAGACCCAGTACTTC. This translates into CSAVRDYQETQYF.

V gene TRBV4-1 combines with J gene TRBJ1-5; D is ambiguous. Germline CDR1 reads MGHRA; CDR2 reads YSYEKL. V lost 0 bases and J lost 0, with 3 bases in between. The CDR3 is 14 residues long. This CDR3 is CASSQEPSNQPQHF. The CDR3 DNA follows: TGCGCCAGCAGCCAAGAACCTAGCAATCAGCCCCAGCATTTT.

Only a few counts were recorded for this clonotype. V is TRBV10-3 and J is TRBJ2-5; D is ambiguous. The ends were cut back, 6 bases at V and 1 base at J, with 3 bases in the middle. The CDR3 totals 11 residues. The V gene's germline CDR1 is ENHRY and CDR2 SYGVKD. The CDR3 nucleotides read TGTGCCATCAGGGTCCAAGAGACCCAGTACTTC. This sequence encodes CAIRVQETQYF.

V usage is TRBV5-4 and J usage is TRBJ2-5; TRBD1 or TRBD2 may be the D gene (7 bases each). The germline gives CDR1 SGHNT, CDR2 YYREEE (reference sequence). Trimming took off 2 bases at V and 4 bases at J, with 9 bases between the two ends. This CDR3 contains 13 residues. The CDR3 nucleotides are TGTGCCAGCAGCTTCAGGGGGGGAGAGACCCAGTACTTC. Protein product: CASSFRGGETQYF.

The chain uses TRBV28 and TRBJ1-2; no firm D call. Germline-derived CDR1 and CDR2 are MDHEN and SYDVKM. V lost 6 bases to trimming and J lost 7 bases, with 21 bases between them. The CDR3 has 15 residues. The CDR3 region is CASSLTRVGSGGYTF. The CDR3 DNA sequence: TGTGCCAGCAGCCTTACGAGGGTTGGATCGGGTGGCTACACCTTC.

The V gene is TRBV12-3 or TRBV12-4, the J gene TRBJ2-7; tentatively, D is TRBD2 (6 bases). The V end lost 7 bases, the J end lost 3 bases, and 13 bases lay between the germline ends. The CDR3 is 13 residues long. The CDR3 loop reads CASTSRDRYEQYF. The CDR3, as DNA: TGTGCCAGCACCTCGCGGGACCGCTACGAGCAGTACTTC.

The chain uses TRBV25-1 and TRBJ2-7; 9 bases agree with TRBD2. The germline V gene encodes CDR1 MGHDK and CDR2 SYGVNS. The CDR3 contains 16 residues. V lost 0 bases and J lost 5; bases outside the gene matches: 8. The CDR3 region has the DNA TGTGCCAGCAGTGAATATCTGGCTAGCGGGGTTAACGAGCAGTACTTC. Encoded protein: CASSEYLASGVNEQYF.

In its sample, this clonotype was seen once. This chain joins TRBV9 and TRBJ1-6; the match to TRBD1 covers 8 bases. The CDR3 runs to 15 residues. Looked up from germline, CDR1 is SGDLS and CDR2 is YYNGEE. V lost 1 base to trimming and J lost 10 bases; unmatched junction nucleotides: 7. For the CDR3, the DNA is TGTGCCAGCAGCGTAAGGTCGACAGGGGAATCACCCCTCCACTTT. Translated: CASSVRSTGESPLHF.

The V gene is TRBV19, the J gene TRBJ2-5; 7 bases line up with TRBD2. This CDR3 contains 14 residues. Germline CDR1 and CDR2: LNHDA and SQIVND (reference sequence). With V trimmed by 6 bases and J by 5 bases, 9 bases remained unmatched. CDR3 sequence (DNA): TGTGCCAGTAGCTGGAGGGAGGGCCGGGAGACCCAGTACTTC. Protein: CASSWREGRETQYF.

V gene TRBV9 combines with J gene TRBJ2-1; 7 bases map to TRBD1. V was pared by 1 base and J by 6 bases, with 7 bases of the junction left unmatched. Germline values: CDR1 SGDLS, CDR2 YYNGEE. The CDR3 consists of 15 residues. For the CDR3, the DNA is TGTGCCAGCAGCGTACTGCGGACAGGCAGCAATGAGCAGTTCTTC. This encodes CASSVLRTGSNEQFF.

V gene TRBV12-3 or TRBV12-4 combines with J gene TRBJ2-5; TRBD2 matches at 13 bases. The ends lost 5 bases at V and 4 bases at J; junction bases unmatched: 1. There are 14 residues in the CDR3. CDR3: CASSTSGGAETQYF. In nucleotides, the CDR3 is TGTGCCAGCAGTACTAGCGGGGGGGCAGAGACCCAGTACTTC.

The chain joins TRBV9 to TRBJ2-7, with D unclear. V was shortened by 2 bases and J by 3 bases, with 9 bases between the two germline ends. CDR1 is SGDLS, CDR2 YYNGEE, per germline. The CDR3 contains 13 residues. The CDR3 sequence is CASSVTPDYEQYF. CDR3 nucleotides: TGTGCCAGCAGCGTGACACCTGACTACGAGCAGTACTTC.

The chain recombines TRBV5-1 with TRBJ2-1; no firm D call. Germline CDR1 is SGHRS and CDR2 is YFSETQ. There are 14 residues in the CDR3. Trimming stripped 1 base from V and 7 bases from J, with 12 bases between. CDR3 nucleotide sequence: TGCGCCAGCAGCTTGAGCTCGCCCCAGAATGAGCAGTTCTTC. Encoded protein: CASSLSSPQNEQFF.

The chain links TRBV15 to TRBJ1-5; 7 nucleotides align to TRBD1. The CDR3 runs to 15 residues. The V gene end was trimmed by 1 base and the J gene end by 5 bases; junction bases not matched to a gene: 5. CDR1 LNHNV and CDR2 YYDKDF come from the germline V gene (reference sequence). Here the CDR3 reads CATSRVGTADQPQHF. In DNA form, the CDR3 reads TGTGCCACCAGCAGAGTGGGGACAGCTGATCAGCCCCAGCATTTT. The variable domain in full, with the rest retrieved from reference TRBV15 and TRBJ1-5, is DAMVIQNPRYQVTQFGKPVTLSCSQTLNHNVMYWYQQKSSQAPKLLFHYYDKDFNNEADTPDNFQSRRPNTSFCFLDIRSPGLGDTAMYLCATSRVGTADQPQHFGDGTRLSIL.

The chain joins TRBV20-1 to TRBJ2-5, with TRBD1 identical over 9 bases. In germline, CDR1 is DFQATT, CDR2 SNEGSKA (reference sequence). This CDR3 is built from 13 residues. The trim removed 5 bases at V and 5 bases at J, leaving 6 bases unmatched. Here the CDR3 DNA reads TGCAGTGCTCGCACAGGGGGCCTCGAGACCCAGTACTTC. This codes for CSARTGGLETQYF.

Of note for this clonotype: The junction departs from germline at one end; a sequencing error may be responsible. The chain employs TRBV7-7 and TRBJ2-1; D unclear. Per the germline V gene, CDR1 is SSHAT and CDR2 is FNYEAQ (reference sequence). CDR3 size: 13 residues. This CDR3 reads CASSPQINNEQFF. CDR3 coding DNA: TGTGCTAGCAGTCCCCAAATCAACAATGAGCAGTTCTTC. Using reference TRBV7-7 and TRBJ2-1 for the parts outside the CDR3, the full variable domain is GAGVSQSPRYKVTKRGQDVTLRCDPISSHATLYWYQQALGQGPEFLTYFNYEAQPDKSGLPSDRFSAERPEGSISTLTIQRTEQRDSAMYRCASSPQINNEQFFGPGTRLTVL.

CDR3 bases: TGTGCCAGCAGCCAAGCCTCAATATTAGCGGGGGCCACAGATACGCAGTATTTT. It codes for CASSQASILAGATDTQYF. The rearrangement joins TRBV3-1 to TRBJ2-3; the match to TRBD2 covers 9 bases. This CDR3 is built from 18 residues. Germline CDR1 reads LGHDT; CDR2 reads YNNKEL (reference sequence). Trimming took 1 base from V and 2 from J; bases not matched to a gene: 10.

The chain couples TRBV4-2 to TRBJ2-5, with D possibly being TRBD1 (5 bases). V was trimmed by 4 bases and J by 4 bases, leaving 10 bases between them. The CDR3 loop spans 13 amino acids. Germline V lookup: CDR1 LGHNA, CDR2 YNFKEQ. CDR3 loop: CASSPRRGETQYF. For the CDR3, the DNA is TGTGCCAGCAGCCCTAGAAGGGGAGAGACCCAGTACTTC.

The chain uses TRBV9 and TRBJ1-1; D might be TRBD1 (5 bases). The V end was cut by 0 bases, the J end by 0 bases, with 12 bases between. CDR1 and CDR2 (germline): SGDLS, YYNGEE. CDR3 length: 16 amino acids. CDR3 DNA sequence: TGTGCCAGCAGCGTAGGGACGACAGTCCTGAACACTGAAGCTTTCTTT. The encoded protein is CASSVGTTVLNTEAFF.

The V call is TRBV3-1, the J call TRBJ1-3, with 9 nucleotides matching TRBD1. Trimming cost V 4 bases and J 5 bases; bases outside gene matches: 6. Germline V gene data show CDR1 as LGHDT and CDR2 as YNNKEL (reference sequence). The length of the CDR3 is 15 residues. CDR3 DNA sequence: TGTGCCAGCAGCCGAGACAGGGGGACAAGAAACACCATATATTTT. This encodes CASSRDRGTRNTIYF.

The chain couples TRBV20-1 to TRBJ1-5, with D tentatively TRBD1 (6 bases). Germline V CDR1 and CDR2: DFQATT, SNEGSKA (reference sequence). The ends were cut back, 0 bases at V and 5 bases at J, with 17 bases in the middle. This CDR3 has 16 residues. The CDR3 reads CSARDGGQIRDQPQHF. Written as DNA, the CDR3 is TGCAGTGCTAGAGATGGTGGACAGATAAGGGATCAGCCCCAGCATTTT.

The table lists this clonotype with a count of one. The genes are TRBV20-1 and TRBJ2-1; D tentatively fits TRBD1 or TRBD2 (8 bases each). Trimming shortened V by 6 bases and J by 8 bases, and 26 bases separated the two germline ends. The germline V gene has CDR1 DFQATT and CDR2 SNEGSKA (reference sequence). The CDR3 sequence is 16 residues long. The CDR3 loop is CSAGRGGQVMVDEQFF. The DNA for the CDR3 is TGCAGTGCCGGACGGGGGGGACAGGTAATGGTCGATGAGCAGTTCTTC.